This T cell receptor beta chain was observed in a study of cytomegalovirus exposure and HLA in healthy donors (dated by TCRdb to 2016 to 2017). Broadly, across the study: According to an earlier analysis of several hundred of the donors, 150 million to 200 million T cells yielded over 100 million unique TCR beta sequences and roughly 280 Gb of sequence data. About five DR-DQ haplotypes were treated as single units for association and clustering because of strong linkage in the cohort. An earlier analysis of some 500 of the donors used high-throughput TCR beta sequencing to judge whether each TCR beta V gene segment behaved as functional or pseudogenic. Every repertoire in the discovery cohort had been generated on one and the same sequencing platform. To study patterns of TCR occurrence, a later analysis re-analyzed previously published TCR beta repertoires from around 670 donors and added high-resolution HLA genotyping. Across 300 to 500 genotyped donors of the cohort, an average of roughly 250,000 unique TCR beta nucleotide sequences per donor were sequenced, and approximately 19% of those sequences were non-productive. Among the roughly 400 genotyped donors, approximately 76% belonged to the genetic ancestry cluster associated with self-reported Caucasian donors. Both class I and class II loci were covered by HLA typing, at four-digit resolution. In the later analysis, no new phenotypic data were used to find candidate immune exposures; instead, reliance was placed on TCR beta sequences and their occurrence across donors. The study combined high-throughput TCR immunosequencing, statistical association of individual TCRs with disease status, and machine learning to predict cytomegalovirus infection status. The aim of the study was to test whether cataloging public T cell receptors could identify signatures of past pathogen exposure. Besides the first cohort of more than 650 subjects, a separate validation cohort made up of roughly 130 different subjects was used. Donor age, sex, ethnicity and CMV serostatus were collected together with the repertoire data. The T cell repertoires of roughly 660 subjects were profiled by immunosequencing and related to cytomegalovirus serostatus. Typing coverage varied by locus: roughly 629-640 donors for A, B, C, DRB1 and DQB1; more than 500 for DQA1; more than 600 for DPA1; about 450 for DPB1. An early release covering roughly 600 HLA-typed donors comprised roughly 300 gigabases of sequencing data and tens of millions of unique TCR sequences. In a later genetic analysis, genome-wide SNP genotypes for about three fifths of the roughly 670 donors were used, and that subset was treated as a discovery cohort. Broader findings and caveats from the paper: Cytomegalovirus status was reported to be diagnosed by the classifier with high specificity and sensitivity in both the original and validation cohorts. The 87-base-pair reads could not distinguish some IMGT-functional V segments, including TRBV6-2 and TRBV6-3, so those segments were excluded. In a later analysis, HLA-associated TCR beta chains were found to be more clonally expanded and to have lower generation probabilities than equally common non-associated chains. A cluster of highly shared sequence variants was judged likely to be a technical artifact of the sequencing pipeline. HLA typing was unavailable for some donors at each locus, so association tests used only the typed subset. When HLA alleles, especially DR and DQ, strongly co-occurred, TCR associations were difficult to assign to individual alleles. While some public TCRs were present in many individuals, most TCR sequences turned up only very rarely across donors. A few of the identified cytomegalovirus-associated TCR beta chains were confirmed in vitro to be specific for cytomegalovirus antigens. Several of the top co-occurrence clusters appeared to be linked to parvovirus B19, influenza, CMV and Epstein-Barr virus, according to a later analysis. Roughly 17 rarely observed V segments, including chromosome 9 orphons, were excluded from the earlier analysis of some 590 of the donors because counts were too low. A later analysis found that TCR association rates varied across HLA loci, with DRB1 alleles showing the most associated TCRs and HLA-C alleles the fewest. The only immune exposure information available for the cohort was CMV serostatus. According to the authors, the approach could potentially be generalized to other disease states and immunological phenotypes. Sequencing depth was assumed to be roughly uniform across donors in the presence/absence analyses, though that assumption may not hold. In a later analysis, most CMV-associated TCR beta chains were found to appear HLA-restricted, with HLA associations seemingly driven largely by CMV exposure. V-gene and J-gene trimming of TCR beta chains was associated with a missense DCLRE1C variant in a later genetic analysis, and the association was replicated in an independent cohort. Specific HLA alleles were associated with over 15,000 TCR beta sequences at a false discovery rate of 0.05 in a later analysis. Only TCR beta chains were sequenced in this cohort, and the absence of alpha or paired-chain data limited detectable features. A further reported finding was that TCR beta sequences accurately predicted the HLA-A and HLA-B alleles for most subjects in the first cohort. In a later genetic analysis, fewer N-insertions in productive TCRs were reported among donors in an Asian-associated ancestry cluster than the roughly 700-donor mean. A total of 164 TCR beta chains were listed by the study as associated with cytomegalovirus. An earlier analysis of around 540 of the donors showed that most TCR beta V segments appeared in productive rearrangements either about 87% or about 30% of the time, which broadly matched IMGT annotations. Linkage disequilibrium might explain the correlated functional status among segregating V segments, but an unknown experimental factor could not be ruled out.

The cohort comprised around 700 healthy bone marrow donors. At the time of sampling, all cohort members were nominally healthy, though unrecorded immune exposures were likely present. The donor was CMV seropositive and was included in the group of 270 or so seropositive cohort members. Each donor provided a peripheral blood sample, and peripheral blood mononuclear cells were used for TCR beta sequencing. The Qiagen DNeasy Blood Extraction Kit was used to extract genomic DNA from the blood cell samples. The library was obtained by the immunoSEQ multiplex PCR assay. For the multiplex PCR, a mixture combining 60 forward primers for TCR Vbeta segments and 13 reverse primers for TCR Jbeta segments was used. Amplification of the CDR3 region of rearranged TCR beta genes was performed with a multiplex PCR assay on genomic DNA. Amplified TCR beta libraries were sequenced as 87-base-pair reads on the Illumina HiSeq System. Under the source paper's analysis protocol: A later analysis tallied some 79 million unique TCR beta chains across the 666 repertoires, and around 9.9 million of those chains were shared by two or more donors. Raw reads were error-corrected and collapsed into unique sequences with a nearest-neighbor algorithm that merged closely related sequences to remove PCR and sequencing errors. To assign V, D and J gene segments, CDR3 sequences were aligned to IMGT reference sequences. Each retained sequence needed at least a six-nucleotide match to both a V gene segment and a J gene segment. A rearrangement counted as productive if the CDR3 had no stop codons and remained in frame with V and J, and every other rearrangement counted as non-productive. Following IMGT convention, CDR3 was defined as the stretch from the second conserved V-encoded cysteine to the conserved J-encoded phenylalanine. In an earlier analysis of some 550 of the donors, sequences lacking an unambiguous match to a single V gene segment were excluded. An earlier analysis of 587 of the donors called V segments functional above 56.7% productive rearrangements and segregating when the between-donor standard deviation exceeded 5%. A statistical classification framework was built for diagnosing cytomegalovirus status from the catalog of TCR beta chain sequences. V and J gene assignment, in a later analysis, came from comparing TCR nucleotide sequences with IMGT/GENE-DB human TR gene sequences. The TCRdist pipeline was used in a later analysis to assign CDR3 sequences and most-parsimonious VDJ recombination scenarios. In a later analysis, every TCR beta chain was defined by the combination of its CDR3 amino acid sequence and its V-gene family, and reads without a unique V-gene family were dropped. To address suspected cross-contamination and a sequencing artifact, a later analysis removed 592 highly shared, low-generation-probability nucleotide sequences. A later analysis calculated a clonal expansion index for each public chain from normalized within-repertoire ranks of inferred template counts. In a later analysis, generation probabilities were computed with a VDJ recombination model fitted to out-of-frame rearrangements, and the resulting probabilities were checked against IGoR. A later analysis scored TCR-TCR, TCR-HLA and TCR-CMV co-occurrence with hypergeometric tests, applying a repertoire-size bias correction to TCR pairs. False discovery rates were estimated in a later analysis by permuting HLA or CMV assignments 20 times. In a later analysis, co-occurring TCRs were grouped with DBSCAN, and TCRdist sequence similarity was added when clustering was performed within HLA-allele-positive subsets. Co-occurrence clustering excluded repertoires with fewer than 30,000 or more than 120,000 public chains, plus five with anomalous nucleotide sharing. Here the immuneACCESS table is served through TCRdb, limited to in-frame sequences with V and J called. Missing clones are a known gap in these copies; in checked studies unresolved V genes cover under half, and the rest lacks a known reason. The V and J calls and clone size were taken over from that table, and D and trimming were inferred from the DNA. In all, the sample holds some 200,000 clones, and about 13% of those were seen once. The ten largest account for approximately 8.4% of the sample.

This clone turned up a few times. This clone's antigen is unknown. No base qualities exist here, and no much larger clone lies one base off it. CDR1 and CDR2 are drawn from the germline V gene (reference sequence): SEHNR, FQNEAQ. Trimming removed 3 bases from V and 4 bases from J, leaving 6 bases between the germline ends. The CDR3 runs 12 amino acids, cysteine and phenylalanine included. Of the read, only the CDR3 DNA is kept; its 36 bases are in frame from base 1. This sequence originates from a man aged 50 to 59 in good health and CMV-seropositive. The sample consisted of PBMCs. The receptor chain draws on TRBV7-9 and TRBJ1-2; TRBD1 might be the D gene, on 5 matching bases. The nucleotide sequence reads TGTGCCAGCAGCTTCAGGGCCTATGGCTACACCTTC. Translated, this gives CASSFRAYGYTF.